This T cell receptor (beta chain) stems from a study of blood T cells in healthy people across ages. This clonotype was counted ten times or more. Its cognate antigen is unknown. Each of the donors had about 9.9 milliliters of peripheral blood drawn into EDTA-treated Vacutainer tubes. Whole-study results and caveats: Changes in expanded clonotypes were possibly confounded, as the CMV status of donors was unknown.

This CDR3 comprises 13 residues. Germline V CDR1 and CDR2: MNHEY, SMNVEV (reference sequence). V was pared by 7 bases and J by 6 bases, with 13 bases between. A second PCR of about 7 to 12 cycles used a sample-barcoded 5' primer and a J-beta primer mix. TCRdb re-analysed the 5' RACE reads in MiXCR, keeping a single row per CDR3 protein. Of around 670,000 distinct CDR3 sequences in the sample, roughly 31% were seen once. The chain employs TRBV27 and TRBJ2-1; TRBD1 is a possible D gene (6 bases). The TCR comes from a woman at least 80 years old in good health. The source material was blood. CDR3 sequence (DNA): TGTGCCAGCAAGAGGGGGAATCCCAATGAGCAGTTCTTC. Translating gives CASKRGNPNEQFF.